One sample yielded the 32 T cell receptor beta chains listed below, sequenced in a study of technical replicates of blood from a few donors. Measured with immunoSEQ multiplex PCR; TCRdb has only the in-frame clones, and not every one. The table lists about 15,000 clones, about nine tenths of them singletons. Sequencing was done on a sample of PBMCs. These receptor sequences come from a human donor in good health.

The chain couples TRBV6-1 to TRBJ2-2, with TRBD2 matching 8 bases. Trimming at V came to 4 bases and at J to 1 base, leaving 5 bases not matched to a gene. Germline-derived CDR1 and CDR2 are MNHNS and SASEGT. The CDR3 covers 16 residues. The CDR3 spells CASSVLAEVNTGELFF. The CDR3 DNA reads TGTGCCAGCAGTGTACTAGCGGAGGTGAACACCGGGGAGCTGTTTTTT.

CDR3 sequence: CASSIEAASGNTIYF. CDR3 coding DNA: TGTGCCAGTAGTATAGAGGCGGCATCTGGAAACACCATATATTTT. The V call is TRBV19, the J call TRBJ1-3, with D unclear. This CDR3 spans 15 amino acids. Germline CDR1 and CDR2: LNHDA and SQIVND (reference sequence). V was clipped by 0 bases and J by 1 base, with 7 bases between them. The whole variable domain, filled in from reference TRBV19 and TRBJ1-3, reads DGGITQSPKYLFRKEGQNVTLSCEQNLNHDAMYWYRQDPGQGLRLIYYSQIVNDFQKGDIAEGYSVSREKKESFPLTVTSAQKNPTAFYLCASSIEAASGNTIYFGEGSWLTVV.

The CDR3: CASVQAANEKLFF. The CDR3 DNA sequence: TGTGCCAGCGTACAGGCGGCTAATGAAAAACTGTTTTTT. The J gene is TRBJ1-4, the V gene TRBV2; tentative D call: TRBD1 (5 bases). Trimming took off 8 bases at V and 3 bases at J, with 10 bases between the two ends. This CDR3 contains 13 residues. Germline loops: CDR1 SNHLY, CDR2 FYNNEI. Complete variable domain (other parts from reference TRBV2 and TRBJ1-4): EPEVTQTPSHQVTQMGQEVILRCVPISNHLYFYWYRQILGQKVEFLVSFYNNEISEKSEIFDDQFSVERPDGSNFTLKIRSTKLEDSAMYFCASVQAANEKLFFGSGTQLSVL.

This chain connects TRBV5-1 to TRBJ2-1; tentative D call: TRBD2 (6 bases). This CDR3 contains 16 residues. V dropped 4 bases and J dropped 2 bases, with 16 bases sitting between them. Germline CDR1 reads SGHRS; CDR2 reads YFSETQ. This chain's CDR3 is CASSPETTRTYNEQFF. The CDR3 nucleotides are TGCGCCAGCAGCCCTGAAACGACTAGGACCTACAATGAGCAGTTCTTC. Looking up the rest from reference TRBV5-1 and TRBJ2-1 gives the full variable domain: KAGVTQTPRYLIKTRGQQVTLSCSPISGHRSVSWYQQTPGQGLQFLFEYFSETQRNKGNFPGRFSGRQFSNSRSEMNVSTLELGDSALYLCASSPETTRTYNEQFFGPGTRLTVL.

The CDR3 DNA is TGTGCCAGCAGCCAGGGGGGTCTATCGTCGTTCTTC. Amino acids: CASSQGGLSSFF. This rearrangement joins TRBV7-9 to TRBJ2-1; D is possibly TRBD1 (7 bases). CDR3 size: 12 residues. Germline values: CDR1 SEHNR, CDR2 FQNEAQ (reference sequence). V dropped 5 bases and J dropped 15 bases, with 17 bases sitting between them.

The V and J genes are TRBV7-3 and TRBJ2-1; 7 bases agree with TRBD2. The CDR3 contains 13 residues. The V and J ends lost 5 bases and 5 bases, in that order; junction bases with no gene match: 3. CDR1 and CDR2 from the germline V gene are SGHTA and FQGTGA. CDR3 coding DNA: TGTGCCAGCAGCCGCGGGACTAACAATGAGCAGTTCTTC. Translating it yields CASSRGTNNEQFF.

The chain couples TRBV7-2 to TRBJ2-2; 12 bases fit TRBD2. This CDR3 spans 18 amino acids. V gave up 7 bases and J gave up 2 bases; unmatched junction bases: 11. Germline loops: CDR1 SGHTA, CDR2 FQGNSA. The chain's CDR3 is CASNKKTSGSVNTGELFF. DNA for the CDR3: TGTGCCAGCAACAAAAAGACTAGCGGGAGTGTAAACACCGGGGAGCTGTTTTTT.

The chain carries TRBV27 and TRBJ2-1, with 8 bases matching TRBD2. The V gene's germline CDR1 is MNHEY and CDR2 SMNVEV (reference sequence). V lost 3 bases and J lost 9; bases outside the gene matches: 7. CDR3 length equals 14 residues. Here the CDR3 reads CASSFPSGRGEQFF. The CDR3, as DNA: TGTGCCAGCAGTTTCCCCAGCGGGAGAGGTGAGCAGTTCTTC.

The gene calls are TRBV27 and TRBJ2-7, with 9 positions matching TRBD2. V shed 4 bases and J 6 bases; nucleotides not matched to a gene: 4. This CDR3 spans 13 amino acids. CDR1 is MNHEY, CDR2 SMNVEV, per germline (reference sequence). This CDR3 reads CASSYVTSGEQYF. The CDR3, as DNA: TGTGCCAGCAGTTATGTGACTAGCGGCGAGCAGTACTTC.

The chain joins TRBV30 to TRBJ2-5; D may be TRBD2 (6 bases). This CDR3 has 14 amino acids. V was shortened by 2 bases and J by 5 bases, with 15 bases between the two germline ends. Germline V CDR1 and CDR2: GTSNPN, SVGIG (reference sequence). CDR3 amino acids: CAWSPGGARETQYF. The DNA for the CDR3 is TGTGCCTGGAGTCCGGGCGGGGCGCGGGAGACCCAGTACTTC.

The V call is TRBV6-1, the J call TRBJ2-7; 15 bases match TRBD2. Looked up from germline, CDR1 is MNHNS and CDR2 is SASEGT. This CDR3 has 14 amino acids. V lost 8 bases, J lost 3 bases, and 2 bases stayed unmatched. CDR3 in amino acids: CASEGLAGGYEQYF. The CDR3 DNA sequence: TGTGCCAGCGAGGGACTAGCGGGAGGCTACGAGCAGTACTTC.

The gene calls are TRBV7-9 and TRBJ1-2; TRBD1 agrees at 11 bases. Per the germline V gene, CDR1 is SEHNR and CDR2 is FQNEAQ (reference sequence). Losses at the gene ends were 4 bases for V and 5 bases for J; bases not matched to a gene: 3. The CDR3 totals 14 residues. In DNA form, the CDR3 reads TGTGCCAGCAGCTCGGGACAGGGGGTTTATGGCTACACCTTC. Its translation: CASSSGQGVYGYTF.

V usage is TRBV12-5 and J usage is TRBJ2-7; no firm D call. The CDR3 is made up of 14 amino acids. Trimming pared 5 bases from V and 0 bases from J, leaving 11 bases between. Germline CDR1 is LGHNT and CDR2 is FRNRAP. CDR3 sequence: CASGQTLLSYEQYF. CDR3 DNA sequence: TGTGCTAGTGGTCAAACATTGCTCTCCTACGAGCAGTACTTC. Looking up the rest from reference TRBV12-5 and TRBJ2-7 gives the full variable domain: DARVTQTPRHKVTEMGQEVTMRCQPILGHNTVFWYRQTMMQGLELLAYFRNRAPLDDSGMPKDRFSAEMPDATLATLKIQPSEPRDSAVYFCASGQTLLSYEQYFGPGTRLTVT.

This rearrangement joins TRBV11-2 to TRBJ2-7; D gene uncertain. Trimming removed 5 bases at V and 3 bases at J, with 8 bases between. The germline CDR1 and CDR2 sequences are SGHAT and FQNNGV. The CDR3 runs to 12 residues. The CDR3 spells CASSLLGYEQYF. Here the CDR3 DNA reads TGTGCCAGCAGCCTACTCGGCTACGAGCAGTACTTC.

The chain combines TRBV11-3 with TRBJ2-1; TRBD2 agrees at 9 bases. The CDR3 has 17 residues. V was clipped by 1 base and J by 0 bases; unmatched bases: 4. The germline CDR1 and CDR2 sequences are SGHNT and YENEEA. CDR3 bases: TGTGCCAGCAGCTTAGGAGCGACTAGCGGCTCCTACAATGAGCAGTTCTTC. Amino acid sequence: CASSLGATSGSYNEQFF.

This chain connects TRBV29-1 to TRBJ1-5, with 7 nucleotides matching TRBD1. Trimming removed 0 bases from V and 4 bases from J; junction bases left unmatched: 3. Germline CDR1 and CDR2: SQVTM and ANQGSEA. There are 14 residues in the CDR3. CDR3 coding DNA: TGCAGCGTTGAAGAAGCAGGGGGGAATCAGCCCCAGCATTTT. Encoded protein: CSVEEAGGNQPQHF.

V is TRBV10-3 and J is TRBJ1-1; D possibly corresponds to TRBD1 (5 bases). Trimming cost V 3 bases and J 3 bases, with 8 bases left between them. CDR3 size: 13 residues. Germline CDR1 reads ENHRY; CDR2 reads SYGVKD. CDR3 amino acids: CAISEQVDTEAFF. CDR3 DNA sequence: TGTGCCATCAGTGAACAGGTTGACACTGAAGCTTTCTTT.

V is TRBV2 and J is TRBJ2-7, with 10 bases lining up with TRBD1. Per germline, CDR1 SNHLY and CDR2 FYNNEI. The CDR3 loop spans 15 amino acids. The V gene end was trimmed by 6 bases and the J gene end by 5 bases; junction bases not matched to a gene: 10. Here the CDR3 DNA reads TGTGCCAGCAGGGGGGACAGGGGATCGTTCAACGAGCAGTACTTC. As protein: CASRGDRGSFNEQYF.

The chain employs TRBV2 and TRBJ2-2; D is possibly TRBD1 (5 bases). Trimming removed 2 bases at V and 7 bases at J, with 11 bases between. The CDR3 is 14 amino acids. CDR1 and CDR2 (germline): SNHLY, FYNNEI. The CDR3 protein is CASSEIRVGGELFF. The CDR3 nucleotides read TGTGCCAGCAGTGAAATCAGGGTGGGCGGGGAGCTGTTTTTT.

This chain joins TRBV6-5 and TRBJ1-2, with D possibly matching TRBD1 (5 bases). The CDR3 spans 13 residues. The V gene's germline CDR1 is MNHEY and CDR2 SVGAGI. V shed 0 bases and J shed 7 bases, with 9 bases lying between them. CDR3 sequence: CASSYSGEGGYTF. The CDR3 DNA sequence: TGTGCCAGCAGTTACTCAGGGGAGGGTGGCTACACCTTC.

The V gene is TRBV5-1, the J gene TRBJ2-7, with a possible D match to TRBD2 (6 bases). Trimming cost V 4 bases and J 2 bases, with 13 bases left between them. The CDR3 spans 14 residues. The germline CDR1 and CDR2 sequences are SGHRS and YFSETQ. Here the CDR3 reads CASSPGTGTYEQYF. The CDR3 DNA reads TGCGCCAGCAGCCCAGGGACTGGCACCTACGAGCAGTACTTC.

The chain is built from TRBV5-1 and TRBJ1-2; D unresolved. The CDR3 length is 14 residues. From germline, CDR1 is SGHRS and CDR2 YFSETQ. The V gene lost 1 base and the J gene lost 7 bases, with 14 bases spanning the gap. CDR3 sequence reads: CASSLSPDSSGYTF. The CDR3 nucleotides are TGCGCCAGCAGCTTGTCGCCCGACTCCAGTGGCTACACCTTC.

The V gene is TRBV30, the J gene TRBJ2-5; no definite D call. Trimming took off 0 bases at V and 2 bases at J, with 16 bases between the two ends. This CDR3 spans 16 amino acids. Germline V gives CDR1 GTSNPN, CDR2 SVGIG (reference sequence). The CDR3 sequence is CAWSVERRVPQETQYF. DNA of the CDR3: TGTGCCTGGAGTGTAGAGAGGAGAGTCCCTCAAGAGACCCAGTACTTC.

The chain employs TRBV30 and TRBJ1-1; D remains ambiguous. This CDR3 comprises 14 residues. The germline V and J ends were trimmed by 2 bases and 5 bases, with 15 bases remaining between them. The germline V gene encodes CDR1 GTSNPN and CDR2 SVGIG (reference sequence). For the CDR3, the DNA is TGTGCCTGGAGTCTTCGACACGAAGGTACTGAAGCTTTCTTT. Its protein product is CAWSLRHEGTEAFF.

The DNA of the CDR3 is TGCGCCAGCAGCCAAACCGACGTGGAGTACGAGCAGTACTTC. It translates to CASSQTDVEYEQYF. The chain couples TRBV4-1 to TRBJ2-7; D unresolved. The ends were cut back, 2 bases at V and 4 bases at J, with 12 bases in the middle. The CDR3 sequence is 14 residues long. Germline CDR1 reads MGHRA; CDR2 reads YSYEKL.

This clone was seen once. J is TRBJ2-7 and V is TRBV28, with TRBD1 as a possible D gene (5 bases). The CDR3 is made up of 12 amino acids. Per germline, CDR1 MDHEN and CDR2 SYDVKM. Trimming pared 5 bases from V and 7 bases from J, leaving 12 bases between. For the CDR3, the DNA is TGTGCCAGCAGTGGGGCCGGTTTTGAGCAGTACTTC. This gives the protein CASSGAGFEQYF.

J is TRBJ2-7 and V is TRBV9; D might be TRBD2 (6 bases). V was clipped by 0 bases and J by 5 bases, with 18 bases between them. This CDR3 comprises 16 residues. Per germline, CDR1 SGDLS and CDR2 YYNGEE. The CDR3 region is CASSVGTNAWVDEQYF. CDR3 DNA sequence: TGTGCCAGCAGCGTAGGGACTAATGCCTGGGTAGACGAGCAGTACTTC.

The rearrangement joins TRBV2 to TRBJ2-7; tentative D call: TRBD2 (5 bases). Per the germline V gene, CDR1 is SNHLY and CDR2 is FYNNEI. The CDR3 length is 14 residues. Between the trimmed V and J ends, which lost 1 base and 1 base, there was a span of 8 bases. The DNA of the CDR3 is TGTGCCAGCAGTGAAGGACTACCATCCTACGAGCAGTACTTC. This translates into CASSEGLPSYEQYF.

The chain employs TRBV7-9 and TRBJ1-2; no clear D. Germline lookup yields CDR1 SEHNR and CDR2 FQNEAQ (reference sequence). This CDR3 comprises 12 residues. The V end was cut by 1 base, the J end by 4 bases, with 4 bases between. The CDR3 nucleotides read TGTGCCAGCAGCTTAGTCCTCTATGGCTACACCTTC. Amino acid sequence: CASSLVLYGYTF.

CDR3 protein: CSVGQGANQPQHF. CDR3 coding DNA: TGCAGCGTTGGACAGGGGGCCAATCAGCCCCAGCATTTT. The rearrangement joins TRBV29-1 to TRBJ1-5, with 10 positions matching TRBD1. CDR1 and CDR2 (germline): SQVTM, ANQGSEA. The V and J ends lost 4 bases and 3 bases, in that order; junction bases with no gene match: 0. The CDR3 is made up of 13 amino acids.

The chain joins TRBV5-6 to TRBJ2-7; D not certain. There are 14 residues in the CDR3. The germline V gene has CDR1 SGHDT and CDR2 YYEEEE. With 1 base removed from V and 3 bases from J, the gap between germline ends came to 11 bases. CDR3: CASSLFPANYEQYF. CDR3 in DNA: TGTGCCAGCAGCTTGTTTCCCGCGAACTACGAGCAGTACTTC.

The rearrangement uses TRBV5-4 and TRBJ2-3; 9 bases align to TRBD1. The CDR3 is 15 amino acids. V lost 2 bases, J lost 2 bases, and 3 bases stayed unmatched. The V gene's germline CDR1 is SGHNT and CDR2 YYREEE (reference sequence). The CDR3 DNA reads as TGTGCCAGCAGCTTCGGACAGGGGAACACAGATACGCAGTATTTT. It is translated as CASSFGQGNTDTQYF.